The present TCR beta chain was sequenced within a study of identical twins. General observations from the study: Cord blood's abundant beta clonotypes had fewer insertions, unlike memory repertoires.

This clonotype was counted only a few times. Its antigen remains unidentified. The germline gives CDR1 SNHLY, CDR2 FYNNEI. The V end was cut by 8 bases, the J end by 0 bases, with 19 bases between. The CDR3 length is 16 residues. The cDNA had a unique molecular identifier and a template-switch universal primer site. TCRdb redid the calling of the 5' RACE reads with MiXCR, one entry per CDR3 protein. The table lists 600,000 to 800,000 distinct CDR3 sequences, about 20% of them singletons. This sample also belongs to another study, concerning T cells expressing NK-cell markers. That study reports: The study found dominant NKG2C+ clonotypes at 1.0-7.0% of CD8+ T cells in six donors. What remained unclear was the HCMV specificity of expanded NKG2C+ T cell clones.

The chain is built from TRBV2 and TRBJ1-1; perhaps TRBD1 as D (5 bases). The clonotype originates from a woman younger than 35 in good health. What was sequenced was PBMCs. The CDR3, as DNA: TGTGCCAGCCTGGGGTGGGGGGAGGTGATGAACACTGAAGCTTTCTTT. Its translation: CASLGWGEVMNTEAFF.